Following are 18 T cell receptor beta chains from one sample sequenced in a study of blood T cell repertoires in COVID-19 (dated by TCRdb to between 2020 and 2021). Libraries came from the immunoSEQ multiplex PCR assay. Imported from immuneACCESS, the table was reduced by TCRdb to in-frame sequences with V and J called. These copies leave out some clones; in studies compared against another copy, an unresolved V gene accounts for under half, and the cause of the remainder is not known. This sample comprises fewer than 150,000 clones, about 90% of them detected only once. The ten largest clones represent roughly a tenth of the sample. The sample was peripheral blood. The receptors originated from a man over 45 with active or convalescent COVID-19.

V and J are TRBV18 and TRBJ1-5; D gene unclear. CDR1 and CDR2 from the germline V gene are KGHSH and LQKENI. V lost 3 bases, J lost 12 bases, and 12 bases lay in between. The CDR3 sequence is 12 residues long. The CDR3 is CASSPDILNQHF. DNA of the CDR3: TGTGCCAGCTCACCCGACATATTGAACCAGCATTTT.

This chain connects TRBV28 to TRBJ2-2; D is unclear. Germline V CDR1 and CDR2: MDHEN, SYDVKM. The V end lost 6 bases, the J end lost 7 bases, and 12 bases lay between the germline ends. The CDR3 covers 13 residues. The CDR3 is CASRAVVLGELFF. In nucleotides, the CDR3 is TGTGCCAGCAGGGCCGTGGTGCTCGGGGAGCTGTTTTTT. The full variable domain, its missing parts supplied by reference TRBV28 and TRBJ2-2, is DVKVTQSSRYLVKRTGEKVFLECVQDMDHENMFWYRQDPGLGLRLIYFSYDVKMKEKGDIPEGYSVSREKKERFSLILESASTNQTSMYLCASRAVVLGELFFGEGSRLTVL.

The chain employs TRBV29-1 and TRBJ2-3; 8 bases map to TRBD2. V dropped 6 bases and J dropped 11; count of bases not matched to a gene: 7. This CDR3 region has 11 residues. Germline-derived CDR1 and CDR2 are SQVTM and ANQGSEA. Here the CDR3 DNA reads TGCAGCGTCCTCCAGCGGGAGAGGCAGTATTTT. Its translation is CSVLQRERQYF.

This clone was picked up one time. The chain uses TRBV29-1 and TRBJ1-2; tentatively, D is TRBD1 (6 bases). The germline V gene has CDR1 SQVTM and CDR2 ANQGSEA. The CDR3 is made up of 12 amino acids. V dropped 3 bases and J dropped 4 bases, with 9 bases sitting between them. The CDR3 nucleotides read TGCAGCGTTGATTTACAGGGCTATGGCTACACCTTC. Translated: CSVDLQGYGYTF.

The chain couples TRBV28 to TRBJ1-1, with TRBD1 matching over 7 bases. J was trimmed by 0 bases and V by 6 bases; bases with no gene match: 4. CDR1 is MDHEN and CDR2 is SYDVKM in the germline V gene. The CDR3 consists of 14 residues. The CDR3 spells CASRGQNMNTEAFF. The DNA of the CDR3 is TGTGCCAGCAGGGGACAGAACATGAACACTGAAGCTTTCTTT.

The chain recombines TRBV11-1 with TRBJ2-5; D is possibly TRBD1 (5 bases). The CDR3 consists of 13 residues. Germline V gives CDR1 SGHAT, CDR2 FQDESV (reference sequence). V shed 7 bases and J shed 1 base, with 10 bases lying between them. CDR3 coding DNA: TGTGCCAGCACCCCAGGGTTCCAAGAGACCCAGTACTTC. Translating gives CASTPGFQETQYF.

The rearrangement joins TRBV5-4 to TRBJ1-1, with a possible D match to TRBD1 (6 bases). This CDR3 has 12 amino acids. V was pared by 2 bases and J by 5 bases, with 7 bases between. The germline CDR1 and CDR2 sequences are SGHNT and YYREEE (reference sequence). This chain's CDR3 is CASSFTGTEAFF. In nucleotides, the CDR3 is TGTGCCAGCAGCTTCACAGGGACTGAAGCTTTCTTT. Combining the CDR3 with reference TRBV5-4 and TRBJ1-1 gives the whole variable domain ETGVTQSPTHLIKTRGQQVTLRCSSQSGHNTVSWYQQALGQGPQFIFQYYREEENGRGNFPPRFSGLQFPNYSSELNVNALELDDSALYLCASSFTGTEAFFGQGTRLTVV.

The CDR3 DNA is TGTGCCAGCAGCCAGGGACACCAGGGAGGGAATGAGCAGTTCTTC. Its protein product is CASSQGHQGGNEQFF. The chain has TRBV11-2 and TRBJ2-1; possible D gene TRBD2, 7 bases. The CDR3 runs 15 residues. The germline gives CDR1 SGHAT, CDR2 FQNNGV. Trimming shortened V by 5 bases and J by 7 bases, and 18 bases separated the two germline ends.

The rearrangement joins TRBV2 to TRBJ2-5, with 7 bases identical to TRBD2. The V and J ends lost 8 bases and 2 bases, in that order; junction bases with no gene match: 11. The CDR3 runs 15 residues. CDR1 and CDR2 from the germline V gene are SNHLY and FYNNEI. CDR3 region: CASQQDTSVQETQYF. The CDR3 DNA is TGTGCCAGCCAACAAGACACTAGCGTACAAGAGACCCAGTACTTC.

This chain connects TRBV29-1 to TRBJ2-5, with 10 positions matching TRBD1. Germline trimming cut 6 bases from V and 4 bases from J; bases unmatched to any gene: 2. This CDR3 has 12 amino acids. Germline V gene data show CDR1 as SQVTM and CDR2 as ANQGSEA. CDR3 coding DNA: TGCAGCGTGACAGGGGGCGGAGAGACCCAGTACTTC. Protein product: CSVTGGGETQYF.

The chain carries TRBV2 and TRBJ2-1; TRBD1 is a possible D gene (6 bases). The CDR3 consists of 14 residues. V lost 7 bases to trimming and J lost 7 bases, with 17 bases between them. CDR1 is SNHLY and CDR2 is FYNNEI in the germline V gene. For the CDR3, the DNA is TGTGCCAGCAACCCGGGACAAGTTTTTAATGAGCAGTTCTTC. Translating it yields CASNPGQVFNEQFF.

CDR3 loop: CASSVGAGLEGEQYF. The CDR3 DNA follows: TGTGCCAGCAGCGTAGGGGCCGGATTGGAGGGCGAGCAGTACTTC. V gene TRBV9 combines with J gene TRBJ2-7, with D possibly matching TRBD2 (6 bases). Germline values: CDR1 SGDLS, CDR2 YYNGEE. The CDR3 covers 15 residues. The V end was cut by 0 bases, the J end by 6 bases, with 16 bases between.

V is TRBV6-1 and J is TRBJ1-1; no clear D. CDR1 and CDR2 (germline): MNHNS, SASEGT. Trimming removed 0 bases at V and 4 bases at J, with 6 bases between. The CDR3 consists of 13 residues. The CDR3 region has the DNA TGTGCCAGCAGTGAAGCAGGGAGCACTGAAGCTTTCTTT. As protein: CASSEAGSTEAFF.

The gene calls are TRBV19 and TRBJ2-7; tentative D call: TRBD1 (6 bases). This CDR3 is 13 amino acids long. Between the trimmed V and J ends, which lost 7 bases and 1 base, there was a span of 11 bases. CDR1 is LNHDA, CDR2 SQIVND, per germline (reference sequence). CDR3 protein: CASIPQGSYEQYF. CDR3 DNA: TGTGCCAGTATACCGCAGGGGTCCTACGAGCAGTACTTC.

This chain links TRBV12-3 or TRBV12-4 with TRBJ1-1; no reliable D call. CDR3 length: 11 residues. V was trimmed by 1 base and J by 8 bases, leaving 5 bases between them. The CDR3 protein is CASSLGAEAFF. DNA for the CDR3: TGTGCCAGCAGTTTAGGGGCCGAAGCTTTCTTT.

This CDR3 reads CASSRPAGTRETQYF. Written as DNA, the CDR3 is TGTGCCAGCAGTCGCCCCGCAGGAACCCGAGAGACCCAGTACTTC. The chain combines TRBV28 with TRBJ2-5; no definite D call. Germline values: CDR1 MDHEN, CDR2 SYDVKM. This CDR3 is 15 amino acids long. V was clipped by 5 bases and J by 4 bases, with 17 bases between them.

The CDR3 region is CASSYMGTGGDTQYF. The DNA for the CDR3 is TGTGCCAGCAGCTACATGGGGACAGGGGGCGATACGCAGTATTTT. The V and J genes are TRBV7-9 and TRBJ2-3; 12 positions agree with TRBD1. Germline V gene sequence: CDR1 SEHNR, CDR2 FQNEAQ (reference sequence). The J segment lost 6 bases and the V segment lost 4 bases, leaving 5 bases of the junction unmatched. The CDR3 spans 15 residues.

J is TRBJ2-7 and V is TRBV6-2 or TRBV6-3; TRBD2 matches at 15 bases. In germline, CDR1 is MNHEY, CDR2 SVGEGT. The CDR3 contains 17 residues. Unmatched junction bases numbered 6, after V lost 2 bases and J lost 4 bases. CDR3 region: CASSYRTSGRALYEQYF. The CDR3 nucleotides read TGTGCCAGCAGTTACCGGACTAGCGGGAGGGCTTTGTACGAGCAGTACTTC.